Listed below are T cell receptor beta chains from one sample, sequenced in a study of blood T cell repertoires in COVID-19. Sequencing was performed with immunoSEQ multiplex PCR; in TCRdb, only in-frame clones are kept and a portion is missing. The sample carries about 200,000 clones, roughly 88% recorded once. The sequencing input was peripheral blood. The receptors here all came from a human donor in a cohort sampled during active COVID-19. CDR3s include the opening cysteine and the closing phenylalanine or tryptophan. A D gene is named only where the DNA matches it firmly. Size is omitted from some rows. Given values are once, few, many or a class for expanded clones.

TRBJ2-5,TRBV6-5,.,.,TGTGCCAGCAGTAACATAAAAATTAAAGAGACCCAGTACTTC,CASSNIKIKETQYF
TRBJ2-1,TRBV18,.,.,TGTGCCAGCTCACCGCCAAACGGGGATGAGCAGTTCTTC,CASSPPNGDEQFF
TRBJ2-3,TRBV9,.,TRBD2,TGTGCCAGCAGCGTAGGCGCGGGAGGGCCCACAGATACGCAGTATTTT,CASSVGAGGPTDTQYF
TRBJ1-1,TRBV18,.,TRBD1,TGTGCCAGCTCACCTACAGGGGGAGGTGTTAGCACTGAAGCTTTCTTT,CASSPTGGGVSTEAFF
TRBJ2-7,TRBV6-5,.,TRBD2,TGTGCCAGCAGTTACTACGCGGGAGCGGGTGAGCAGTACTTC,CASSYYAGAGEQYF
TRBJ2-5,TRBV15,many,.,TGTGCCACCAGCAGAGCATTTAACAGGGGGGGGTACCAAGAGACCCAGTACTTC,CATSRAFNRGGYQETQYF
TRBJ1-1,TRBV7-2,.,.,TGTGCCAGCAAACTAGCTGGGGGGGTAACTGAAGCTTTCTTT,CASKLAGGVTEAFF
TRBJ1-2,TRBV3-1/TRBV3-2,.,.,TGTGCCAGCAGAAAATCAAGAGGGCGCGACAACTATGGCTACACCTTC,CASRKSRGRDNYGYTF
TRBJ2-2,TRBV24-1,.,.,TGTGCCACCAGTGATTTACTTACGGGACAGAACACCGGGGAGCTGTTTTTT,CATSDLLTGQNTGELFF
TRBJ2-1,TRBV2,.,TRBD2,TGTGCCAGCATGGGGAGGGCGGGCGATGAGCAGTTCTTC,CASMGRAGDEQFF
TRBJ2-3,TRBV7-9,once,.,TGTGCCTCCGCATTGGGCGATACGCAGTATTTT,CASALGDTQYF
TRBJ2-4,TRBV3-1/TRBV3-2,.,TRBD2,TGTGCCAGCAGCCGAACAGCGGGAGGGGAAAACATTCAGTACTTC,CASSRTAGGENIQYF
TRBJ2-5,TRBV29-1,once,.,TGCAGCGTTGGCCAGGCCCAAGAGACCCAGTACTTC,CSVGQAQETQYF
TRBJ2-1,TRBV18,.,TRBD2,TGTGCCAGCTCACCACTAGCGGGAGTTGGTAATGAGCAGTTCTTC,CASSPLAGVGNEQFF
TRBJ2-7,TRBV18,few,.,TGTGCCAGCTCAGGCCTAGCCCTCACCCACGAGCAGTACTTC,CASSGLALTHEQYF
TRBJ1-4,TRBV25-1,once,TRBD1,TGTGCCAGCAGAGAAGACAGGGGTACTTCTTATGAAAAACTGTTTTTT,CASREDRGTSYEKLFF
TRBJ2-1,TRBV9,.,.,TGTGCCAGCAGCTCCCGGGGGGACATCTCCTACAATGAGCAGTTCTTC,CASSSRGDISYNEQFF
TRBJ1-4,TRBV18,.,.,TGTGCCAGCTCACCATTCATAGGGGATCCTAATGAAAAACTGTTTTTT,CASSPFIGDPNEKLFF
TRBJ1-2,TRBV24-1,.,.,TGTGCCACCAGGGGTGATCATCGTGGAGGCGGCTACACCTTC,CATRGDHRGGGYTF
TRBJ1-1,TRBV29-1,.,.,TGCAGCGTGTCGCAGGGGAGCGCTGAAGCTTTCTTT,CSVSQGSAEAFF
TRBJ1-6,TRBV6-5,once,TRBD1,TGTGCCAGCAGAAAGCCGGGACAGGGGAATTCACCCCTCCACTTT,CASRKPGQGNSPLHF
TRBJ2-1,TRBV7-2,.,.,TGTGCCAGCAGCTTAGCGGCGGGGAATTACAATGAGCAGTTCTTC,CASSLAAGNYNEQFF
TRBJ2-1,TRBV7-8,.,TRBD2,TGTGCCAGCAGCTTAGGACTAGCGGGAGCAATTTCCTACAATGAGCAGTTCTTC,CASSLGLAGAISYNEQFF
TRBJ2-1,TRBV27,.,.,TGTGCCAGCAGTTTTAGGGACTTGAGATACAATGAGCAGTTCTTC,CASSFRDLRYNEQFF
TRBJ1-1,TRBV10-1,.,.,TGCGCCAGCAGTCGACTCTTCCTGACAGGACAATTTATGAACACTGAAGCTTTCTTT,CASSRLFLTGQFMNTEAFF
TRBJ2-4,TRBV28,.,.,TGTGCCAGCAGGCTGGGATTGGAGGGGGCGGTCAAAAACATTCAGTACTTC,CASRLGLEGAVKNIQYF
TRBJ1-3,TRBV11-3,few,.,TGTGCCAGCAGCTCATATAACAGGGATTCAAGAAACACCATATATTTT,CASSSYNRDSRNTIYF
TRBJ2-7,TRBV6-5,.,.,TGTGCCAGCAGTCGTAGAGGGTTCTACGAGCAGTACTTC,CASSRRGFYEQYF
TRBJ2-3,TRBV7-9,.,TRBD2,TGTGCCAGCAGCTGGAGGACTAGTTCTAGCACAGATACGCAGTATTTT,CASSWRTSSSTDTQYF
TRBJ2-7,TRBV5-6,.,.,TGTGCCAGCAGCTTGGGCAGGGTTGTATCCTACGAGCAGTACTTC,CASSLGRVVSYEQYF
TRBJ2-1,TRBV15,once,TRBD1,TGTGCCACCAGCAGGACCAGGGGGTACAACAATGAGCAGTTCTTC,CATSRTRGYNNEQFF
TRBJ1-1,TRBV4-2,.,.,TGTGCCAGCAGCCAAGTGTCCGGGACTGAAGCTTTCTTT,CASSQVSGTEAFF
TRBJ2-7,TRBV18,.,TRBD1,TGTGCCAGCTCACCATTGGGACAGGGCGAGCAGTACTTC,CASSPLGQGEQYF
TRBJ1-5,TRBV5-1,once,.,TGCGCCAGCAGCTTGGGCGCTGATCAGCCCCAGCATTTT,CASSLGADQPQHF
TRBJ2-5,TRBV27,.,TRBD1,TGTGCCAGCAGTCTACAGGGGTACCTCCGCGGGACCCAGTACTTC,CASSLQGYLRGTQYF
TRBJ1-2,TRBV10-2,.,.,TGCGCCAGCAGTGAGGAGGCCTATGGCTACACCTTC,CASSEEAYGYTF
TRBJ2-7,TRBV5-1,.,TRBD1,TGCGCCAGCACTAGGGGGGACAGGGCCGGTTACGAGCAGTACTTC,CASTRGDRAGYEQYF
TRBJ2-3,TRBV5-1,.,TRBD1,TGCGCCAGCAGCCACGGGACAGTGAGAGATACGCAGTATTTT,CASSHGTVRDTQYF
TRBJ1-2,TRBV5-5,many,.,TGTGCCAGCAGCCCGACCGGACAGCCCTATGGCTACACCTTC,CASSPTGQPYGYTF
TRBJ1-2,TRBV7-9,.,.,TGTGCCAGCAGCTTATCTCCCGCGGCGCATGGCTACACCTTC,CASSLSPAAHGYTF
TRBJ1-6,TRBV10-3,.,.,TGTGCCATCAGTGAGTCAGGACAAGGGGCTAATTCACCCCTCCACTTT,CAISESGQGANSPLHF
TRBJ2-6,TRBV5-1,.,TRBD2,TGCGCCAGCAGCTTGGCCAGCGGGAGGGGTTCTGGGGCCAACGTCCTGACTTTC,CASSLASGRGSGANVLTF
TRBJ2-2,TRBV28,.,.,TGTGCCAGCAGTTATCCGGGACAAAGAAACGGGGAGCTGTTTTTT,CASSYPGQRNGELFF
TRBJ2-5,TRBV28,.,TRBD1,TGTGCCAGCAGTCCCTCGACAGGGAATTCTCAAGAGACCCAGTACTTC,CASSPSTGNSQETQYF
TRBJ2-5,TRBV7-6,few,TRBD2,TGTGCCAGCAGCGTAGCGGGAGGATTCGAGACCCAGTACTTC,CASSVAGGFETQYF
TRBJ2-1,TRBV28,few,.,TGTGCCAGCAGTTTGGGGCACAATGAGCAGTTCTTC,CASSLGHNEQFF
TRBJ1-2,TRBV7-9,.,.,TGTGCCAGCAGCTTCGCAGGGGATGGCTACACCTTC,CASSFAGDGYTF
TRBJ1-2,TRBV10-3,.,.,TGTGCCATCAGTGCGCAGGTTCACCGGGGCTACACCTTC,CAISAQVHRGYTF
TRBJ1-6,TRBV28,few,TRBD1,TGTGCCAGTTTAACAGGGGGGAATTCACCCCTCCACTTT,CASLTGGNSPLHF
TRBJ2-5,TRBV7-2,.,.,TGTGCCAGCAGCTTAGCGTTCACTCAAGAGACCCAGTACTTC,CASSLAFTQETQYF
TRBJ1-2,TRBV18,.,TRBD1,TGTGCCAGCTCACCAGCACAGGGGACCTATGGCTACACCTTC,CASSPAQGTYGYTF
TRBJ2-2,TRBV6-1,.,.,TGTGCCAGCAGTGACCTAGCGACCGGGGAGCTGTTTTTT,CASSDLATGELFF
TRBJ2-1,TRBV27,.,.,TGTGCCAGCAGTTTACGGGGCAGGGGGGCCTACAATGAGCAGTTCTTC,CASSLRGRGAYNEQFF